The clone carrying this T cell receptor (beta chain) was recorded only once. The sample belongs to a study of blood T cell repertoires in COVID-19. In the study overall: Acute and convalescent COVID-19 specimens originated in the United States, Italy and Spain.

Participant age was about 18 to 100 years, and participants resided in approximately 24 US areas. Participants had their cohort set by participant-reported clinical history. Symptom resolution, clearance, or two negative PCRs marked donors in Cohort 3 as recovered. The CDR3 spans 16 residues. V was pared by 0 bases and J by 3 bases, with 7 bases of the junction left unmatched. Germline V gene sequence: CDR1 SGHNT, CDR2 YYREEE (reference sequence). The data were produced by immunoSEQ multiplex PCR, yet TCRdb's version contains in-frame clones alone and is incomplete. This table has over 150,000 clones, around 85% appearing once.

The sample taken for sequencing was PBMCs or T cells enriched from blood (not recorded which). V is TRBV5-4 and J is TRBJ2-3; 7 bases fit TRBD1. This TCR was recovered from a man in his forties who had recovered from COVID-19. Here the CDR3 reads CASSLALDRSTDTQYF. CDR3 nucleotides: TGTGCCAGCAGCTTGGCATTGGACAGGTCTACAGATACGCAGTATTTT.